This T cell receptor (beta chain) is drawn from a study of radiotherapy plus CTLA-4 blockade in lung cancer. Looking at the study overall: For 18% of patients, objective responses occurred, and about 33% had disease control.

Profiled with immunoSEQ multiplex PCR; TCRdb holds only in-frame clones, not every one. The sample yields about 59,000 clones, 65% to 80% seen once. Study-level findings and limits: Best predicting response, reportedly, were early blood T cell clone dynamics, with interferon-beta. Radiotherapy was combined with ipilimumab, and tumor-derived TCR clones then expanded in blood.

Germline CDR1 SGHRS, CDR2 YFSETQ. CDR3 length equals 14 residues. V shed 1 base and J shed 3 bases, with 11 bases lying between them. The study gave focal radiation plus ipilimumab CTLA-4 blockade to patients with chemo-refractory metastatic non-small-cell lung cancer. A remark on this clone: Its target is not known.

The sequence was collected from a human donor with non-small cell lung cancer whose response to radiotherapy plus ipilimumab could not be evaluated. The sequencing used peripheral blood, collected from a patient treated with radiotherapy plus ipilimumab. The J gene is TRBJ2-7, the V gene TRBV5-1; TRBD1 is a possible D gene (6 bases). Written as DNA, the CDR3 is TGCGCCAGCAGCTTGATCGCAGGGGACTACGAGCAGTACTTC. Translated, it gives CASSLIAGDYEQYF.